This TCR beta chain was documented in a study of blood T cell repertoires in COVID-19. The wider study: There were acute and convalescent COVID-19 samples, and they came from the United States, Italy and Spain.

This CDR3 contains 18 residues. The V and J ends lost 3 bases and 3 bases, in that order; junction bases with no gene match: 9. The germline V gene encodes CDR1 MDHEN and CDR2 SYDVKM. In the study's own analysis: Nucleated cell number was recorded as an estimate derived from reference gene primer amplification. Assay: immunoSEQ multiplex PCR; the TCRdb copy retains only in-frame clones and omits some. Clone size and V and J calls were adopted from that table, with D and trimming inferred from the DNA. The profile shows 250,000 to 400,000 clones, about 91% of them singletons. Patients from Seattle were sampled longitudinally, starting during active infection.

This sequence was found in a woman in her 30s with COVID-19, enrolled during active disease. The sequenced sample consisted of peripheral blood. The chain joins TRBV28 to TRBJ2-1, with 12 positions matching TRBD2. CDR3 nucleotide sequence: TGTGCCAGCAGTTTGGGAATACTGACTAGCGGGGGCTACAATGAGCAGTTCTTC. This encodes CASSLGILTSGGYNEQFF.